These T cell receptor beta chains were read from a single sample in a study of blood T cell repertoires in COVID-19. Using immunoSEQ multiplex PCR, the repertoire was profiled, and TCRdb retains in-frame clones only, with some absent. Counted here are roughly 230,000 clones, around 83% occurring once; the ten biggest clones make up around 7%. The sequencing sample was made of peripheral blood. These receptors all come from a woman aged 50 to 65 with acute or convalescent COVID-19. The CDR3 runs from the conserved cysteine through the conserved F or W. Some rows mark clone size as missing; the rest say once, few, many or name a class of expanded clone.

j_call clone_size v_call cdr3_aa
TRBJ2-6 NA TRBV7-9 CASSLDLGGGANVLTF
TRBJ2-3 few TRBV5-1 CASSLGGVYTPTTDTQYF
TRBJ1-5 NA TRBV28 CASGPQTGIEGSNQPQHF
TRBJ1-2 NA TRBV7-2 CASSPQGAGSGYTF
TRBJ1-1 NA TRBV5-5 CASSLGATGVWDTEAFF
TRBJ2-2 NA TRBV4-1 CASSQDRRVGHRGAVF
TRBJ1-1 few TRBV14 CASSQDRRWTEAFF
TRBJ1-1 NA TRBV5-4 CASSAAGQGMNTEAFF
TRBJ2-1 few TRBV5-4 CASSLAGVVYNEQFF
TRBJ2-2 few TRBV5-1 CASSSTSGSGELFF
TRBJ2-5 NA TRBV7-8 CASSPWTSGDQETQYF
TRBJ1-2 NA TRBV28 CASSLGGTAPNYGYTF
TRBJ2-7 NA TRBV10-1 CAGDYRTGYAYEQYF
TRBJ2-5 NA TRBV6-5 CASRSRSRQETQYF
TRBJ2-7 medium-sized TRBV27 CASSERDGSYEQYF
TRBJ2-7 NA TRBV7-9 CASSWHRVSSYEQYF
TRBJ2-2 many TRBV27 CASSLYGTTSTGELFF
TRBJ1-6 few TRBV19 CATRDKYNSPLHF
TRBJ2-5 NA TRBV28 CASSSPDRVVETQYF
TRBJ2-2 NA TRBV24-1 CATSEMAGLNTGELFF
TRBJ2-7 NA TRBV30 CAWSVRIRTGGLGSTYEQYF
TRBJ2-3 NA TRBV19 CATALGTDTQYF
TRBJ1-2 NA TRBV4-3 CASSPVGGGGGYTF
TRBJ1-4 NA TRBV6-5 CASSYSGGNEKLFF
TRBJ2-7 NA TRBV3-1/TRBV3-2 CASSQVGLAGVREQYF
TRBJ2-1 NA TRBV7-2 CASREDRVGYNEQFF
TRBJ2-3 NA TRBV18 CASSPGQGANTDTQYF
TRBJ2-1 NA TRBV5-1 CASSLAGSSYNEQFF
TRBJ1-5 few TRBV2 CASGRQGNQPQHF
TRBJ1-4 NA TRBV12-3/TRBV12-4 CASSPDREEKLFF
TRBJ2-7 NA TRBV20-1 CSGHWSYEQYF
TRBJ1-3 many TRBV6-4 CASSDSIRGPLRYSGNTIYF
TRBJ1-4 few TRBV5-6 CASRGASEKLFF
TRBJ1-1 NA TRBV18 CASSAGERVGAFF
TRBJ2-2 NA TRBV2 CASTTEVGRITGELFF
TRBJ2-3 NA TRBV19 CASSATQDTQYF
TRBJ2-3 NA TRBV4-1 CASSHGTGGPPDTQYF
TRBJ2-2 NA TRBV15 CATTGGRTGELFF
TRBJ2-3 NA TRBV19 CASSATQDMQYF
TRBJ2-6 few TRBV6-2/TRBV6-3 CASSHISGANVLTF
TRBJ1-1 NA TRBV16 CASSRQGEVTEAFF
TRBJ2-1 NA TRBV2 CASNLAGRTYNEQFF
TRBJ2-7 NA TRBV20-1 CSARDSGSQYF
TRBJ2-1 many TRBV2 CASNRLAGRSYNEQFF
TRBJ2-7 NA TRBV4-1 CASSQGDRAEQYF
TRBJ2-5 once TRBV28 CASSLPWETQYF
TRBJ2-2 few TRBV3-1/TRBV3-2 CASSLLDRAAGELFF
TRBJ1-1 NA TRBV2 CASNRGGALNTEAFF
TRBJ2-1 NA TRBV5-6 CASSLELSVSSYNEQFF
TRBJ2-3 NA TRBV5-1 CASSPQAGVRDTQYF
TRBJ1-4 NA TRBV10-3 CAAGTGGAEEKLFF
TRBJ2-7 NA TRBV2 CASRGGVDYEQYF
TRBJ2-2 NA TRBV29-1 CSAGGPGQGNTGELFF
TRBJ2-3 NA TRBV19 CASSITGSADTQYF
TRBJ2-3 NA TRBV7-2 CASSLLAGSSTDTQYF